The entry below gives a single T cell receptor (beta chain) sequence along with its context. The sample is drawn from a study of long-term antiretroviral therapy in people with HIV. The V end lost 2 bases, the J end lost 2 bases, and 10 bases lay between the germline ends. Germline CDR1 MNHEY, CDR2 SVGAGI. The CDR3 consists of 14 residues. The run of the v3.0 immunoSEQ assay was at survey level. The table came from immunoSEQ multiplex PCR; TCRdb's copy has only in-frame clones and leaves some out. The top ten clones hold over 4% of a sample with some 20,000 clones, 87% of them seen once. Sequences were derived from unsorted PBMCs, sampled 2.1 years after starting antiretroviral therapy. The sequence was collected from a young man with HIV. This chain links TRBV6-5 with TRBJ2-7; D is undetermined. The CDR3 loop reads CASSYVAGTYEQYF. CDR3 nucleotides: TGTGCCAGCAGTTACGTAGCTGGGACCTACGAGCAGTACTTC.